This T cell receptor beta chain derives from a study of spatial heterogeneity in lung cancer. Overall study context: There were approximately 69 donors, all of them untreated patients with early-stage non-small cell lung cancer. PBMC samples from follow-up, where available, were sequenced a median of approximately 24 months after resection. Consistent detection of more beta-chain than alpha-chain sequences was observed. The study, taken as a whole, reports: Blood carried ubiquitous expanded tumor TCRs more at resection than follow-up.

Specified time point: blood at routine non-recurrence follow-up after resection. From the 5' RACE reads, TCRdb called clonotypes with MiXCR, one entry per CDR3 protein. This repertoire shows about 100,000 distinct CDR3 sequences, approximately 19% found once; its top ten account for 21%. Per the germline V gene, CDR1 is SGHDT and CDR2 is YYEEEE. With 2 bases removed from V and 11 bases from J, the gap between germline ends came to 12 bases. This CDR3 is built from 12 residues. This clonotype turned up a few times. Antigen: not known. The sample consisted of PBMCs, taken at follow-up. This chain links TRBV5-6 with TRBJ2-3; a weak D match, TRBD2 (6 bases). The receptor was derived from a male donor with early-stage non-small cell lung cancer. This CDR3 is CASSLQLSGQYF. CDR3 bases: TGTGCCAGCAGCTTACAGCTTAGCGGGCAGTATTTT.